The present entry profiles one T cell receptor (beta chain) with its context. The data derive from a study of CD8 T cells in Susac syndrome. Germline V lookup: CDR1 GTSNPN, CDR2 SVGIG (reference sequence). V trimming: 3 bases; J trimming: 7 bases; junction bases outside the gene matches: 5. This CDR3 has 12 amino acids. Reverse transcription of roughly 0.5 to 1 ug RNA used random hexamers. One entry per CDR3 protein results from TCRdb running MiXCR on the immunoSEQ multiplex PCR reads. The repertoire holds some 250,000 distinct CDR3 sequences, with 90% to 97% as singletons. The clonotype comes from a human donor with Susac syndrome. This chain joins TRBV30 and TRBJ1-2; TRBD1 matches at 7 bases. Sequenced material: CD4+ T cells from PBMCs. The CDR3 nucleotides are TGTGCCTGGAGAAAGGGGGCTGGTGGCTACACCTTC. Its protein is CAWRKGAGGYTF.